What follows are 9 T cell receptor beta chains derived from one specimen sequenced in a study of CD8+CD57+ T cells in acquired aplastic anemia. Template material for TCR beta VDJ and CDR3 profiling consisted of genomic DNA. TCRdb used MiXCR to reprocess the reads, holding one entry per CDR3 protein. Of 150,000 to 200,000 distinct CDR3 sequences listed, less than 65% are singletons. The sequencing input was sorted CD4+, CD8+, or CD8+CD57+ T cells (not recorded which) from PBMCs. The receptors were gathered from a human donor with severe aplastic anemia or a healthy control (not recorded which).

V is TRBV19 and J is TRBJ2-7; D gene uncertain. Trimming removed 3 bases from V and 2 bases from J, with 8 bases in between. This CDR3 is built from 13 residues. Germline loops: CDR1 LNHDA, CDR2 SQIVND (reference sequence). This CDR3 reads CASSIADAYEQYF. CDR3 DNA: TGTGCCAGTAGTATCGCGGACGCCTACGAGCAGTACTTC.

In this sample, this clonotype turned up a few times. CDR3 sequence (DNA): TGCAGCGCCATACACAGGGAGGTTCTTTATGGCTACACCTTC. This sequence encodes CSAIHREVLYGYTF. The gene calls are TRBV29-1 and TRBJ1-2, with TRBD1 as a possible D gene (6 bases). Deletions cut 7 bases from V and 5 bases from J, with 20 bases between. Germline loops: CDR1 SQVTM, CDR2 ANQGSEA. CDR3 length equals 14 residues.

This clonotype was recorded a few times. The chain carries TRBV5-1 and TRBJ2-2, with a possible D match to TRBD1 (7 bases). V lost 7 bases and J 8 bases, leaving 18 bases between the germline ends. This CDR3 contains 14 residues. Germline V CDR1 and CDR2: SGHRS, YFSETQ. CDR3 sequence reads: CASQPDRRGGELFF. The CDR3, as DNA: TGCGCCAGCCAGCCGGACAGGAGGGGTGGGGAGCTGTTTTTT. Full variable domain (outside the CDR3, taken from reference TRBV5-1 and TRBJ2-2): KAGVTQTPRYLIKTRGQQVTLSCSPISGHRSVSWYQQTPGQGLQFLFEYFSETQRNKGNFPGRFSGRQFSNSRSEMNVSTLELGDSALYLCASQPDRRGGELFFGEGSRLTVL.

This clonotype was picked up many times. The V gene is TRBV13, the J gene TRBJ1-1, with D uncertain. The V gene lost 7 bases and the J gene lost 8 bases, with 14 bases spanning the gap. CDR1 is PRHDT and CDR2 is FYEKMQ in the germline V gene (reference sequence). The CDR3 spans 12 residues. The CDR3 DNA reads TGTGCCAGCACCTCCTTGTTGACGGAAGCTTTCTTT. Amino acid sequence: CASTSLLTEAFF.

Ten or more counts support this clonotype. This CDR3 is CASGGHTYNEQFF. The CDR3 DNA reads as TGTGCCTCAGGGGGCCATACGTACAATGAGCAGTTCTTC. This sequence joins TRBV9 and TRBJ2-1; 8 bases map to TRBD1. The V segment lost 10 bases and the J segment 4 bases; nucleotides outside the gene matches: 7. There are 13 residues in the CDR3. Germline V gene lookup returns CDR1 SGDLS and CDR2 YYNGEE.

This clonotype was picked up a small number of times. Here the CDR3 DNA reads TGTGCCAGCAGCACCTACGACAGGGGCCCCTACGAGCAGTACTTC. It is translated as CASSTYDRGPYEQYF. The J gene is TRBJ2-7, the V gene TRBV7-2, with 8 bases aligning to TRBD1. Germline loops: CDR1 SGHTA, CDR2 FQGNSA. CDR3 length: 15 residues. Unmatched junction bases numbered 8, after V lost 5 bases and J lost 2 bases.

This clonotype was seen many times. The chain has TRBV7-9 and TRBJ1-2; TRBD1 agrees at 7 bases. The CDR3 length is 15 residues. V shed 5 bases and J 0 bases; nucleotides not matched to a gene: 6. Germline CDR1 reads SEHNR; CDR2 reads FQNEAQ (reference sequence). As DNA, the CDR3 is TGTGCCAGCAGCGAATGGGACAGCACTAACTATGGCTACACCTTC. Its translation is CASSEWDSTNYGYTF.

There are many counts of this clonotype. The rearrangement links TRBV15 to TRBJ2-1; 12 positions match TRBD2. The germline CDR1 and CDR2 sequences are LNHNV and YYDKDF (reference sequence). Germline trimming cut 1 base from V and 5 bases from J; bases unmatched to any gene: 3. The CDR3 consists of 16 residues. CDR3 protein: CATSRGLAGGNNEQFF. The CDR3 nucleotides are TGTGCCACCAGCAGAGGCCTAGCGGGGGGGAACAATGAGCAGTTCTTC.

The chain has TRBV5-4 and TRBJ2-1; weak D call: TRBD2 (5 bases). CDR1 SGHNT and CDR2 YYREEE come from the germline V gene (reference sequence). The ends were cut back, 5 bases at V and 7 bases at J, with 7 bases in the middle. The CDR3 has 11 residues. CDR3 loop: CASRTGNEQFF. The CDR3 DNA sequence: TGTGCCAGCAGAACGGGGAATGAGCAGTTCTTC.